This T cell receptor (beta chain) was retrieved from a study of cytomegalovirus exposure and HLA in healthy donors (dated by TCRdb to 2016 to 2017). Turning to the overall study: According to a later analysis, the roughly 130 validation repertoires were produced on the same platform as the 680 or so repertoires of the first cohort. The study was designed to test whether signatures of past pathogen exposure could be identified by cataloging public T cell receptors. A separate validation cohort of some 130 different subjects was used in addition to the roughly 670-subject first cohort. To predict cytomegalovirus infection status, the study combined high-throughput TCR immunosequencing, statistical association of individual TCRs with disease status, and machine learning. Findings and caveats that apply to the study as a whole: Most TCR sequences were observed very rarely across donors, whereas some public TCRs were present in many individuals. The validation cohort had no HLA typing available for a later analysis, so co-occurrence within that cohort was assessed over all 120 or so repertoires. A few of the identified cytomegalovirus-associated TCR beta chains were confirmed in vitro to be specific for cytomegalovirus antigens. It was suggested by the authors that the approach could potentially be generalized to other disease states and immunological phenotypes. A total of some 180 TCR beta chains were listed by the study as associated with cytomegalovirus. In both the original and validation cohorts, the classifier was reported to diagnose cytomegalovirus status with high specificity and sensitivity. Of the cluster scores, roughly 95% were above 0 in a later analysis, which found that TCRs clustered in the first cohort also tended to co-occur in the 130 or so validation repertoires.

Only a few counts were recorded for this clone. The clone's antigen remains unknown. Qualities for individual bases were not recorded, and no much larger clone is one base off. The same CDR3 also results from other DNA sequences found in this sample. The CDR3, from cysteine to phenylalanine, totals 14 residues. Only the CDR3 portion is preserved as DNA: 42 bases, with reading frame beginning at the first base. CDR1 LGHNA and CDR2 YSLEER were looked up in the germline V gene. Trimming takes 3 bases from V and 6 bases from J, and the germline ends sit 12 bases apart. Separate from the roughly 630-subject first cohort, the validation cohort of about 110 subjects was the group to which the donors belonged. Libraries were constructed by the immunoSEQ multiplex PCR assay. In the source study's methods: A statistical classification framework was developed to diagnose cytomegalovirus status using the catalog of TCR beta chain sequences. The table was pulled from immuneACCESS by TCRdb, which kept in-frame rearrangements only. Such tables lose some clones; where checked, under half of the loss comes from unresolved V genes, and the rest has no known cause. The DNA was the basis for D and trimming; V, J and clone size are from that table. The sample contains more than 250,000 clones, 75% to 90% of them found a single time. The ten largest account for roughly 1.2% of the sample.

The rearrangement joined TRBV4-3 to TRBJ2-1, with a tentative D call of TRBD1 or TRBD2, each matching 5 bases. The sample was PBMCs. This receptor was obtained from a woman aged 25 to 39 in good health and CMV-seropositive. The DNA is as follows: TGCGCCAGCAGCCAGGAGGCAGGGTCCAATGAGCAGTTCTTC. Its protein product is CASSQEAGSNEQFF.